This T cell receptor beta chain was recovered during a study of cytomegalovirus exposure and HLA in healthy donors. Study-level background: The Caucasian-associated ancestry cluster held around 81% of a few hundred genotyped donors.

General study results and limits: The study listed under 200 cytomegalovirus-associated TCR beta chains.

About this clone itself: The antigen remains undetermined.

PCR involved 60 Vbeta and 13 Jbeta primers. Here immunoSEQ multiplex PCR was the method, and the copy in TCRdb shows in-frame clones only, minus some. The sample shows around 200,000 clones, around 88% of them seen only once. The CDR3 is made up of 16 amino acids. The germline CDR1 and CDR2 sequences are SGDLS and YYNGEE. Germline trimming cut 4 bases from V and 7 bases from J; bases unmatched to any gene: 12. Sequenced input: PBMCs. The rearrangement uses TRBV9 and TRBJ2-1; 9 positions agree with TRBD2. The clonotype was recovered from a woman younger than 45 in good health and CMV-seronegative. In nucleotides, the CDR3 is TGTGCCAGCAGCTCTATGGGACTAGCTGGTGGGAATGAGCAGTTCTTC. Protein sequence: CASSSMGLAGGNEQFF.